This T cell receptor (beta chain) was sequenced for a study of cytomegalovirus exposure and HLA in healthy donors. Study-wide results and limits: Prediction of most subjects' HLA-A and HLA-B alleles by TCR beta sequences was reportedly accurate.

Concerning this clone itself: What it binds is unknown.

This PCR relied on a set of 60 Vbeta primers and 13 Jbeta primers. The data were produced by immunoSEQ multiplex PCR, yet TCRdb's version contains in-frame clones alone and is incomplete. This table has approximately 150,000 clones, 80% appearing once. With 0 bases clipped from V and 2 bases from J, the junction kept 5 bases outside the gene matches. This CDR3 spans 16 amino acids. Looked up from germline, CDR1 is LNHNV and CDR2 is YYDKDF (reference sequence). The sample consisted of PBMCs. This chain joins TRBV15 and TRBJ2-7, with 9 bases lining up with TRBD2. The source is a man between 35 and 55 years old in good health and CMV-seronegative. The DNA for the CDR3 is TGTGCCACCAGCAGAGATGAGGTAGCGGGAGCCTACGAGCAGTACTTC. Residues: CATSRDEVAGAYEQYF.